This T cell receptor (beta chain) was sequenced during a study of T cell responses to AZD1222 COVID-19 vaccine. Study results and caveats: The breadth and depth of Spike-specific TCRs increased once two AZD1222 doses had been given. Just a handful of people given AZD1222 tested seropositive at baseline. CD4 TCRs covered the whole spike, strongest at regions 160-218 and 743-854. White British ancestry dominated among donors, who included more females, and clonal diversity was possibly underestimated.

Remarks on this clone: Its specificity is unknown.

CDR1 and CDR2 from the germline V gene are MNHNY and SVGAGI (reference sequence). There are 16 residues in the CDR3. V dropped 6 bases and J dropped 2; count of bases not matched to a gene: 10. Using immunoSEQ multiplex PCR, the repertoire was profiled, and TCRdb retains in-frame clones only, with some absent. The profile shows 200,000 or so clones, 85% to 90% of them singletons. Here the sequenced sample was peripheral blood, taken on day 0 of AZD1222 vaccination. V and J are TRBV6-6 and TRBJ1-5; 7 positions agree with TRBD1. This TCR derives from an adult in good health. CDR3 DNA: TGTGCCAGCAGACCCCAACAGGGGACGGGCAATCAGCCCCAGCATTTT. Its translation is CASRPQQGTGNQPQHF.